This passage covers 18 T cell receptor beta chains from one sample sequenced in a study of blood T cell repertoires in COVID-19 (dated by TCRdb to 2018 to 2020). The receptor library was made with the immunoSEQ multiplex PCR assay. TCRdb mirrors the immuneACCESS table, restricted to in-frame sequences. Some clones are absent from its copies; in checked studies, under half trace to an unresolved V gene, and the reason for the others is unknown. Recorded for this sample are a few hundred thousand clones; approximately 81% of them occurred a single time. The ten largest clones represent roughly 3.4% of the sample. The sample was peripheral blood. The source is a woman between 18 and 29 years old with acute or convalescent COVID-19.

The rearrangement links TRBV19 to TRBJ2-2, with 14 bases matching TRBD2. This CDR3 has 19 residues. Germline trimming cut 5 bases from V and 4 bases from J; bases unmatched to any gene: 12. Per germline, CDR1 LNHDA and CDR2 SQIVND (reference sequence). The CDR3 DNA follows: TGTGCCAGTAGTGCTCGCCCGACTAGCGGGGGGGCCCGCACCGGGGAGCTGTTTTTT. The encoded protein is CASSARPTSGGARTGELFF.

Concerning this clone: The same CDR3 is also encoded by other DNA sequences in this sample. This chain uses TRBV9 with TRBJ2-1, with 7 bases that match TRBD2. The CDR3 is 14 residues long. With 2 bases clipped from V and 1 base from J, the junction kept 0 bases outside the gene matches. The germline V gene has CDR1 SGDLS and CDR2 YYNGEE. CDR3 nucleotide sequence: TGTGCCAGCAGCGTCGGGGGGTCCTACAATGAGCAGTTCTTC. As protein: CASSVGGSYNEQFF.

This rearrangement joins TRBV18 to TRBJ1-4; 10 nucleotides agree with TRBD1. The CDR3 has 15 residues. Trimming took 4 bases from V and 3 from J; bases not matched to a gene: 2. Germline-derived CDR1 and CDR2 are KGHSH and LQKENI. This chain's CDR3 is CASSQDRGPNEKLFF. CDR3 coding DNA: TGTGCCAGCTCACAAGACAGGGGGCCTAATGAAAAACTGTTTTTT.

The V call is TRBV5-6, the J call TRBJ2-1, with 12 nucleotides matching TRBD1. Germline V gene lookup returns CDR1 SGHDT and CDR2 YYEEEE. V shed 4 bases, J shed 14 bases, and the junction held 7 bases outside the gene matches. The CDR3 is made up of 13 amino acids. In DNA, the CDR3 is TGTGCCAGCAGCGAGGGACAGGGGGCAAGGAAGTTCTTC. Amino acid sequence: CASSEGQGARKFF.

This sequence joins TRBV10-1 and TRBJ1-4; weak D call: TRBD1 (5 bases). The CDR3 totals 15 residues. Trimming cost V 4 bases and J 0 bases, with 9 bases left between them. Germline V gives CDR1 WNHNN, CDR2 SYGVQD (reference sequence). CDR3: CASSGGGSTNEKLFF. In DNA, the CDR3 is TGCGCCAGCAGTGGCGGGGGGTCAACTAATGAAAAACTGTTTTTT.

V usage is TRBV4-1 and J usage is TRBJ1-1, with no clear D. From germline, CDR1 is MGHRA and CDR2 YSYEKL. V shed 1 base and J shed 4 bases, with 10 bases lying between them. This CDR3 is built from 14 residues. In nucleotides, the CDR3 is TGCGCCAGCAGCCAAGCTGGGGAGGGCACTGAAGCTTTCTTT. It is translated as CASSQAGEGTEAFF.

V gene TRBV3-1 (or the pseudogene TRBV3-2) combines with J gene TRBJ1-2; 7 bases map to TRBD1. This CDR3 comprises 13 residues. The germline V gene encodes CDR1 LGHDT and CDR2 YNNKEL (reference sequence). J was trimmed by 5 bases and V by 4 bases; bases with no gene match: 4. Here the CDR3 reads CASSLGQVYGYTF. CDR3 nucleotide sequence: TGTGCCAGCAGCCTAGGACAGGTTTATGGCTACACCTTC.

The V call is TRBV29-1, the J call TRBJ1-2; D remains unclear. With 7 bases removed from V and 8 bases from J, the gap between germline ends came to 14 bases. This CDR3 is built from 11 residues. CDR1 and CDR2 from the germline V gene are SQVTM and ANQGSEA. The CDR3, as DNA: TGCAGCGCCCAACGGCCTAGGGGCTACACCTTC. As protein: CSAQRPRGYTF.

The chain joins TRBV5-4 to TRBJ2-1; a weak D match, TRBD1 (6 bases). The germline gives CDR1 SGHNT, CDR2 YYREEE (reference sequence). The V gene lost 4 bases and the J gene lost 0 bases, with 17 bases spanning the gap. The CDR3 is 17 amino acids. DNA for the CDR3: TGTGCCAGCAGCCCAAGACAGGAAACAAGCTCCTACAATGAGCAGTTCTTC. Translation: CASSPRQETSSYNEQFF.

The chain joins TRBV12-3 or TRBV12-4 to TRBJ1-2; D is unclear. The CDR3 is made up of 13 amino acids. Trimming removed 1 base from V and 6 bases from J, with 9 bases in between. The CDR3 nucleotides read TGTGCCAGCAGTTTAGGCGGGCTCGATGGCTACACCTTC. It encodes CASSLGGLDGYTF.

As concerns this clone: This sample includes further DNA sequences coding for the same CDR3. The rearrangement links TRBV5-1 to TRBJ2-7; maybe TRBD1 (6 bases). Germline V gene lookup returns CDR1 SGHRS and CDR2 YFSETQ. Between the trimmed V and J ends, which lost 0 bases and 5 bases, there was a span of 6 bases. The CDR3 is made up of 12 amino acids. CDR3 DNA sequence: TGCGCCAGCAGCTTGGCAGGGGACGAGCAGTACTTC. It codes for CASSLAGDEQYF.

This chain uses TRBV5-6 with TRBJ1-6, with D unclear. From germline, CDR1 is SGHDT and CDR2 YYEEEE. CDR3 length equals 15 residues. Trimming cost V 0 bases and J 7 bases, with 11 bases left between them. The CDR3 DNA reads as TGTGCCAGCAGCTTGGCGGAGGGTTGGAATTCACCCCTCCACTTT. Protein product: CASSLAEGWNSPLHF.

The chain carries TRBV5-4 and TRBJ1-6; D gene unclear. The V gene lost 0 bases and the J gene lost 6 bases, with 10 bases spanning the gap. Germline V gene lookup returns CDR1 SGHNT and CDR2 YYREEE (reference sequence). This CDR3 region has 15 residues. This chain's CDR3 is CASSLAHTGNSPLHF. In nucleotides, the CDR3 is TGTGCCAGCAGCTTGGCCCACACGGGTAATTCACCCCTCCACTTT.

The chain couples TRBV28 to TRBJ2-7, with 7 bases that match TRBD1. CDR1 is MDHEN, CDR2 SYDVKM, per germline. The CDR3 is 15 residues long. Trimming removed 6 bases from V and 9 bases from J; junction bases left unmatched: 17. DNA of the CDR3: TGTGCCAGCAGCCCTGGGACAGTGGGTAAGGTCGGGCAGTACTTC. Protein sequence: CASSPGTVGKVGQYF. Full variable domain (missing parts from reference TRBV28 and TRBJ2-7): DVKVTQSSRYLVKRTGEKVFLECVQDMDHENMFWYRQDPGLGLRLIYFSYDVKMKEKGDIPEGYSVSREKKERFSLILESASTNQTSMYLCASSPGTVGKVGQYFGPGTRLTVT.

The CDR3 loop reads CSAIQGRSTEAFF. The CDR3 DNA is TGCAGCGCCATCCAGGGCCGTAGCACTGAAGCTTTCTTT. This chain uses TRBV29-1 with TRBJ1-1; D perhaps matches TRBD1 (5 bases). Per germline, CDR1 SQVTM and CDR2 ANQGSEA. V dropped 7 bases and J dropped 4 bases, with 16 bases sitting between them. The CDR3 has 13 residues.

V usage is TRBV7-9 and J usage is TRBJ2-7; D may be TRBD2 (5 bases). V was clipped by 3 bases and J by 4 bases, with 10 bases between them. Germline V lookup: CDR1 SEHNR, CDR2 FQNEAQ (reference sequence). This CDR3 region has 13 residues. The CDR3 here is CASSFPLGYEQYF. CDR3 sequence (DNA): TGTGCCAGCAGCTTTCCACTAGGGTACGAGCAGTACTTC.

V and J are TRBV2 and TRBJ1-1; D is perhaps TRBD1 (6 bases). CDR3 length: 11 amino acids. V was shortened by 10 bases and J by 6 bases, with 12 bases between the two germline ends. Germline-derived CDR1 and CDR2 are SNHLY and FYNNEI. CDR3 nucleotides: TGTGCCACCAGGGACATGTCTGAAGCTTTCTTT. Translating it yields CATRDMSEAFF.

This clone appeared many times. The chain links TRBV19 to TRBJ2-2; 8 bases match TRBD1. V gave up 4 bases and J gave up 6 bases; unmatched junction bases: 1. Germline CDR1 and CDR2: LNHDA and SQIVND (reference sequence). The CDR3 is made up of 13 amino acids. Written as DNA, the CDR3 is TGTGCCAGTAGTACACAGGGGGCCGGGGAGCTGTTTTTT. The encoded protein is CASSTQGAGELFF.